Below are 8 T cell receptor beta chains sequenced from a single sample in a study of shared T cell receptors in the human thymus. Clones were read by immunoSEQ multiplex PCR, and TCRdb kept only the in-frame ones, dropping some. The repertoire holds hundreds of thousands of clones, with 88% as singletons. These same data were also listed under a study on human thymus T cells.

The source material was thymocytes. The receptors here all came from a boy under two years old with a congenital heart defect.

This CDR3 reads CASSQTGGGSYEQYF. DNA for the CDR3: TGCGCCAGCAGCCAGACAGGGGGAGGCTCCTACGAGCAGTACTTC. This chain joins TRBV5-1 and TRBJ2-7; 9 bases are a match to TRBD1. Germline CDR1 and CDR2: SGHRS and YFSETQ. The CDR3 spans 15 residues. V dropped 4 bases and J dropped 0; count of bases not matched to a gene: 5.

The chain uses TRBV7-2 and TRBJ2-7, with 11 bases identical to TRBD2. Per germline, CDR1 SGHTA and CDR2 FQGNSA. The CDR3 sequence is 14 residues long. The V and J ends lost 5 bases and 3 bases, in that order; junction bases with no gene match: 3. The CDR3 DNA is TGTGCCAGCAGCCATGGGACTAGCGGCTACGAGCAGTACTTC. Residues: CASSHGTSGYEQYF. Together with reference TRBV7-2 and TRBJ2-7, the CDR3 gives the full variable domain: GAGVSQSPSNKVTEKGKDVELRCDPISGHTALYWYRQSLGQGLEFLIYFQGNSAPDKSGLPSDRFSAERTGGSVSTLTIQRTQQEDSAVYLCASSHGTSGYEQYFGPGTRLTVT.

The V gene is TRBV11-3, the J gene TRBJ2-1; D is uncertain. CDR1 SGHNT and CDR2 YENEEA come from the germline V gene. Trimming stripped 0 bases from V and 10 bases from J, with 16 bases between. The CDR3 is 15 amino acids. In DNA, the CDR3 is TGTGCCAGCAGCTTAGATAACCGGCTAGAACTGGAGCAGTTCTTC. This gives the protein CASSLDNRLELEQFF.

The J gene is TRBJ2-5, the V gene TRBV6-5, with 13 bases aligning to TRBD2. The junction had 4 bases not matched to a gene; V was cut back by 4 bases and J by 2 bases. CDR1 MNHEY and CDR2 SVGAGI come from the germline V gene. The CDR3 runs to 16 residues. CDR3 loop: CASSWTGLAGQETQYF. The DNA for the CDR3 is TGTGCCAGCAGTTGGACGGGACTAGCGGGACAAGAGACCCAGTACTTC.

V is TRBV6-1 and J is TRBJ1-1; D unresolved. The CDR3 has 14 amino acids. CDR1 is MNHNS and CDR2 is SASEGT in the germline V gene. V lost 0 bases, J lost 5 bases, and 10 bases lay in between. The CDR3 spells CASSEALRETEAFF. In DNA, the CDR3 is TGTGCCAGCAGTGAAGCGCTCCGAGAGACTGAAGCTTTCTTT.

The chain combines TRBV28 with TRBJ2-7; TRBD2 matches 8 bases. V was clipped by 2 bases and J by 1 base; unmatched bases: 7. The germline V gene encodes CDR1 MDHEN and CDR2 SYDVKM. CDR3 length equals 16 residues. The CDR3 is CASSLRRGEDSYEQYF. CDR3 bases: TGTGCCAGCAGTTTACGGCGGGGGGAGGATTCCTACGAGCAGTACTTC.

The chain employs TRBV27 and TRBJ1-4; the match to TRBD1 covers 8 bases. The CDR3 runs to 16 residues. V gave up 5 bases and J gave up 4 bases; unmatched junction bases: 9. Germline V gene data show CDR1 as MNHEY and CDR2 as SMNVEV (reference sequence). This chain's CDR3 is CASSPGQGSINEKLFF. CDR3 DNA: TGTGCCAGCAGTCCCGGACAGGGATCCATTAATGAAAAACTGTTTTTT. Variable domain in full (rest from reference TRBV27 and TRBJ1-4): EAQVTQNPRYLITVTGKKLTVTCSQNMNHEYMSWYRQDPGLGLRQIYYSMNVEVTDKGDVPEGYKVSRKEKRNFPLILESPSPNQTSLYFCASSPGQGSINEKLFFGSGTQLSVL.

J is TRBJ2-3 and V is TRBV5-4, with 12 nucleotides matching TRBD1. CDR1 is SGHNT, CDR2 YYREEE, per germline (reference sequence). This CDR3 is 14 amino acids long. J lost 4 bases, V lost 3 bases, and 0 bases had no gene match. DNA for the CDR3: TGTGCCAGCAGCTGGGACAGGGGGCCAGATACGCAGTATTTT. Protein product: CASSWDRGPDTQYF.